This T cell receptor (beta chain) was identified in a study of lymphopenia after photon versus proton radiotherapy. General observations from the study: A bigger post-nadir fall in TCR diversity correlated inversely with survival time in deceased patients. After lymphocyte nadir, photon-treated repertoires showed oligoclonal expansion, especially CD8+ Temra. Survival link was tested only in deceased patients; proton benefit remains a possibility. Relative stability marked proton patients; photon patients lost diversity and naive cells.

The CDR3 loop spans 17 amino acids. Germline CDR1 and CDR2: SGHVS and FQNEAQ. Concerning this clone itself: Its antigen is undetermined. The junction differs from germline at one of its ends, possibly a read error.

TCRdb's copy holds only in-frame clones and misses some; the assay was immunoSEQ multiplex PCR. Of approximately 160,000 clones in the sample, about nine tenths were seen once. This clonotype was obtained from a man over 45 with gastric cancer. This chain connects TRBV7-8 to TRBJ2-1; 8 bases agree with TRBD2. The sequences come from peripheral blood, collected from a patient treated with photon-based radiotherapy. The CDR3 coding sequence is TGTGCCAGCAGTTTAGGGGTAGCGGGACGACCCAACAATGAGCAGTTCTTC. It codes for CASSLGVAGRPNNEQFF.